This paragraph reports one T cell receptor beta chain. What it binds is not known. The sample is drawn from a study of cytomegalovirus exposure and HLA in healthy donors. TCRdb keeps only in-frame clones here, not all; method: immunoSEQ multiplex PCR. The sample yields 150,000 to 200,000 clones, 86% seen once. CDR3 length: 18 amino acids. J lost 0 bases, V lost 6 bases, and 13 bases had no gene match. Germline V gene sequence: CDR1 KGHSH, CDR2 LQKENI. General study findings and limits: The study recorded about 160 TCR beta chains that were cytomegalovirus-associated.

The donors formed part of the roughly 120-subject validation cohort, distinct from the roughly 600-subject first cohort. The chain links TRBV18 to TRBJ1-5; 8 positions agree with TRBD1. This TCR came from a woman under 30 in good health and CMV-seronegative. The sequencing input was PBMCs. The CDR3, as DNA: TGTGCCAGCTCCACCCTCGACAGGGGCGAAAATAGCAATCAGCCCCAGCATTTT. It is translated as CASSTLDRGENSNQPQHF.